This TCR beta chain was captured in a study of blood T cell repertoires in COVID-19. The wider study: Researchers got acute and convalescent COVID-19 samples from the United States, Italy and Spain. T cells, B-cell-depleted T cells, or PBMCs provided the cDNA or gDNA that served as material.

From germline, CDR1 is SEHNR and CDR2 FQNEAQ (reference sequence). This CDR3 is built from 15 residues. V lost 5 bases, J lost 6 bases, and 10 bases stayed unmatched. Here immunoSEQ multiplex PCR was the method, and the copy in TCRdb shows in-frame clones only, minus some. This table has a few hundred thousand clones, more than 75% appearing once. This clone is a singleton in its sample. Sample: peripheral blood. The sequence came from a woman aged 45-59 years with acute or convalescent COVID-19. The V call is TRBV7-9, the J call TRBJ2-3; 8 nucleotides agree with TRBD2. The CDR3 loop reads CASSRPAGGPDTQYF. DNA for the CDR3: TGTGCCAGCAGCCGTCCCGCGGGAGGCCCGGATACGCAGTATTTT.